A selection of T cell receptor beta chains follows, all from one sample in a study of blood T cell repertoires in COVID-19. Assay used: immunoSEQ multiplex PCR; TCRdb lists only in-frame clones, some missing. The data show fewer than 250,000 clones, approximately 86% seen once. Sequenced input: PBMCs or T cells enriched from blood (not recorded which). The source is a woman aged 25 to 45 with acute COVID-19. Each CDR3 is given with its conserved first and last residue. The order of the fields is D gene, clone size, V gene, J gene, CDR3 protein, CDR3 DNA. A D gene is named only where the DNA matches it firmly. Size is stated for part of the rows, as once, few or many counts, or as a class when the clone is expanded.

d_gene: TRBD1; abundance: few; v_gene: TRBV18; j_gene: TRBJ1-1; CDR3aa: CASSPPTGEGTEAFF; CDR3nt: TGTGCCAGCTCACCACCGACAGGGGAGGGAACTGAAGCTTTCTTT
d_gene: NA; abundance: once; v_gene: TRBV30; j_gene: TRBJ1-4; CDR3aa: CAWSVQDTIVF; CDR3nt: TGTGCCTGGAGTGTACAGGACACGATCGTTTTT
d_gene: NA; abundance: NA; v_gene: TRBV12-3/TRBV12-4; j_gene: TRBJ1-3; CDR3aa: CASRRGLSTIYF; CDR3nt: TGTGCCAGCAGGAGAGGGTTATCTACCATATATTTT
d_gene: TRBD2; abundance: NA; v_gene: TRBV7-6; j_gene: TRBJ2-5; CDR3aa: CASSYGGGSQETQYF; CDR3nt: TGTGCCAGCAGCTACGGGGGGGGATCCCAAGAGACCCAGTACTTC
d_gene: NA; abundance: NA; v_gene: TRBV30; j_gene: TRBJ2-3; CDR3aa: CAWKRGRGVTDTQYF; CDR3nt: TGTGCCTGGAAACGGGGCAGGGGGGTCACAGATACGCAGTATTTT
d_gene: NA; abundance: NA; v_gene: TRBV2; j_gene: TRBJ2-7; CDR3aa: CASSAEQGYEQYF; CDR3nt: TGTGCCAGCAGCGCAGAACAGGGCTACGAGCAGTACTTC
d_gene: NA; abundance: NA; v_gene: TRBV10-3; j_gene: TRBJ1-2; CDR3aa: CAISEGSGSYGYTF; CDR3nt: TGTGCCATCAGTGAGGGCAGCGGTTCGTATGGCTACACCTTC
d_gene: NA; abundance: once; v_gene: TRBV14; j_gene: TRBJ2-1; CDR3aa: CASSPVAAPYNEQFF; CDR3nt: TGTGCCAGCAGCCCGGTGGCGGCGCCCTACAATGAGCAGTTCTTC
d_gene: TRBD1; abundance: NA; v_gene: TRBV2; j_gene: TRBJ1-3; CDR3aa: CASSESRGAGNTIYF; CDR3nt: TGTGCCAGCAGTGAAAGCAGGGGGGCTGGAAACACCATATATTTT
d_gene: TRBD1; abundance: NA; v_gene: TRBV7-2; j_gene: TRBJ1-6; CDR3aa: CASSTRTGLGSPLHF; CDR3nt: TGTGCCAGCAGCACACGGACAGGGTTGGGGTCACCCCTCCACTTT
d_gene: TRBD1; abundance: NA; v_gene: TRBV16; j_gene: TRBJ1-4; CDR3aa: CASSQTGQGNEKLFF; CDR3nt: TGTGCCAGCAGCCAAACGGGACAGGGAAATGAAAAACTGTTTTTT
d_gene: NA; abundance: NA; v_gene: TRBV2; j_gene: TRBJ1-3; CDR3aa: CASSGRVQRTSGNTIYF; CDR3nt: TGTGCCAGCAGTGGGAGAGTCCAGAGGACTTCTGGAAACACCATATATTTT
d_gene: NA; abundance: NA; v_gene: TRBV29-1; j_gene: TRBJ1-5; CDR3aa: CSVGEGALQPQHF; CDR3nt: TGCAGCGTTGGGGAGGGCGCCCTACAGCCCCAGCATTTT
d_gene: TRBD2; abundance: NA; v_gene: TRBV11-2; j_gene: TRBJ2-2; CDR3aa: CASRRGLAGTRRTGELFF; CDR3nt: TGTGCCAGCAGACGTGGACTAGCGGGGACGAGGCGGACCGGGGAGCTGTTTTTT
d_gene: TRBD2; abundance: NA; v_gene: TRBV13; j_gene: TRBJ2-3; CDR3aa: CASSATGTSWGDTQYF; CDR3nt: TGTGCCAGCAGCGCCACCGGGACTAGTTGGGGAGATACGCAGTATTTT
d_gene: TRBD1; abundance: NA; v_gene: TRBV7-9; j_gene: TRBJ2-7; CDR3aa: CASRTGRNEQYF; CDR3nt: TGTGCCAGCCGGACAGGGAGGAACGAGCAGTACTTC
d_gene: NA; abundance: NA; v_gene: TRBV12-3/TRBV12-4; j_gene: TRBJ2-1; CDR3aa: CASSSVYNEQFF; CDR3nt: TGTGCCAGCAGTTCCGTATACAATGAGCAGTTCTTC
d_gene: NA; abundance: NA; v_gene: TRBV27; j_gene: TRBJ2-1; CDR3aa: CASRATRTSYNEQFF; CDR3nt: TGTGCCAGCAGAGCCACTAGAACCTCCTACAATGAGCAGTTCTTC
d_gene: NA; abundance: NA; v_gene: TRBV4-2; j_gene: TRBJ1-2; CDR3aa: CASSQELYENYGYTF; CDR3nt: TGTGCCAGCAGCCAAGAGCTCTACGAAAACTATGGCTACACCTTC
d_gene: TRBD2; abundance: NA; v_gene: TRBV6-1; j_gene: TRBJ2-3; CDR3aa: CASSELAGSTDTQYF; CDR3nt: TGTGCCAGCAGTGAGTTAGCGGGGAGCACAGATACGCAGTATTTT
d_gene: NA; abundance: NA; v_gene: TRBV4-1; j_gene: TRBJ1-2; CDR3aa: CASSDPGAPYGYTF; CDR3nt: TGCGCCAGCAGCGACCCAGGGGCCCCCTATGGCTACACCTTC
d_gene: TRBD1; abundance: once; v_gene: TRBV7-9; j_gene: TRBJ1-3; CDR3aa: CASSPTGLGNTIYF; CDR3nt: TGTGCCAGCAGCCCGACAGGGCTTGGAAACACCATATATTTT
d_gene: NA; abundance: few; v_gene: TRBV6-5; j_gene: TRBJ1-5; CDR3aa: CASSRTLNQPQHF; CDR3nt: TGTGCCAGCAGTCGGACACTAAATCAGCCCCAGCATTTT
d_gene: NA; abundance: NA; v_gene: TRBV9; j_gene: TRBJ2-7; CDR3aa: CASSAGAGASYEQYF; CDR3nt: TGTGCCAGCAGCGCAGGCGCAGGGGCTTCCTACGAGCAGTACTTC
d_gene: NA; abundance: once; v_gene: TRBV4-1; j_gene: TRBJ1-5; CDR3aa: CASSQGGGYSNQPQHF; CDR3nt: TGCGCCAGCAGCCAAGGAGGGGGTTATAGCAATCAGCCCCAGCATTTT
d_gene: TRBD1; abundance: NA; v_gene: TRBV19; j_gene: TRBJ1-1; CDR3aa: CASRPGQGNTEAFF; CDR3nt: TGTGCCAGTAGACCGGGACAGGGGAACACTGAAGCTTTCTTT
d_gene: TRBD2; abundance: NA; v_gene: TRBV3-1/TRBV3-2; j_gene: TRBJ2-7; CDR3aa: CASSQDLASGRQYF; CDR3nt: TGTGCCAGCAGCCAAGATTTGGCTAGCGGGCGGCAGTACTTC
d_gene: NA; abundance: NA; v_gene: TRBV28; j_gene: TRBJ1-3; CDR3aa: CASSLIQGNTIYF; CDR3nt: TGTGCCAGCAGTTTAATACAGGGAAACACCATATATTTT
d_gene: NA; abundance: NA; v_gene: TRBV11-2; j_gene: TRBJ2-3; CDR3aa: CASSLVRGKRTDTQYF; CDR3nt: TGTGCCAGCAGCTTAGTTCGGGGTAAACGCACAGATACGCAGTATTTT
d_gene: NA; abundance: NA; v_gene: TRBV6-6; j_gene: TRBJ2-3; CDR3aa: CASNPRGSADTQYF; CDR3nt: TGTGCCAGCAATCCCCGGGGTTCTGCAGATACGCAGTATTTT
d_gene: TRBD2; abundance: NA; v_gene: TRBV6-1; j_gene: TRBJ2-2; CDR3aa: CASSERRTSGGAGELFF; CDR3nt: TGTGCCAGCAGTGAACGACGGACTAGCGGGGGGGCCGGGGAGCTGTTTTTT
d_gene: TRBD1; abundance: NA; v_gene: TRBV19; j_gene: TRBJ1-2; CDR3aa: CASIKQGSGGSYGGYTF; CDR3nt: TGTGCCAGTATCAAACAGGGGAGTGGGGGAAGCTACGGTGGCTACACCTTC
d_gene: NA; abundance: NA; v_gene: TRBV29-1; j_gene: TRBJ1-1; CDR3aa: CSVVQGEAFF; CDR3nt: TGCAGCGTTGTGCAGGGCGAAGCTTTCTTT
d_gene: TRBD1; abundance: NA; v_gene: TRBV27; j_gene: TRBJ2-5; CDR3aa: CASSPRQGQQETQYF; CDR3nt: TGTGCCAGCAGCCCAAGACAGGGACAACAAGAGACCCAGTACTTC
d_gene: NA; abundance: once; v_gene: TRBV29-1; j_gene: TRBJ1-2; CDR3aa: CSVEQKRLGGYTF; CDR3nt: TGCAGCGTTGAGCAGAAGCGTCTCGGAGGCTACACCTTC
d_gene: TRBD1; abundance: NA; v_gene: TRBV7-9; j_gene: TRBJ1-1; CDR3aa: CASSQGQENTEAFF; CDR3nt: TGTGCCAGCAGCCAGGGACAGGAGAACACTGAAGCTTTCTTT
d_gene: TRBD1; abundance: NA; v_gene: TRBV6-5; j_gene: TRBJ1-1; CDR3aa: CASSHLGQEAAEAFF; CDR3nt: TGTGCCAGCAGTCATCTAGGACAGGAAGCCGCTGAAGCTTTCTTT
d_gene: NA; abundance: NA; v_gene: TRBV3-1/TRBV3-2; j_gene: TRBJ1-3; CDR3aa: CASSQVDEENTIYF; CDR3nt: TGTGCCAGCAGCCAAGTAGACGAGGAAAACACCATATATTTT
d_gene: NA; abundance: once; v_gene: TRBV13; j_gene: TRBJ2-1; CDR3aa: CASSPGTSSYNEQFF; CDR3nt: TGTGCCAGCAGCCCTGGGACATCCTCCTACAATGAGCAGTTCTTC
d_gene: TRBD1; abundance: NA; v_gene: TRBV6-6; j_gene: TRBJ2-7; CDR3aa: CASTPQGFSGEQYF; CDR3nt: TGTGCCAGCACGCCACAGGGGTTCTCGGGCGAGCAGTACTTC
d_gene: NA; abundance: NA; v_gene: TRBV7-8; j_gene: TRBJ1-1; CDR3aa: CASSLGNSNTEAFF; CDR3nt: TGTGCCAGCAGCTTAGGCAACTCGAACACTGAAGCTTTCTTT
d_gene: NA; abundance: few; v_gene: TRBV7-2; j_gene: TRBJ1-1; CDR3aa: CASSLVRQKGRAFF; CDR3nt: TGTGCCAGCAGCTTAGTCCGACAGAAAGGTAGAGCTTTCTTT
d_gene: TRBD1; abundance: few; v_gene: TRBV11-2; j_gene: TRBJ1-2; CDR3aa: CASSAGTDYGYTF; CDR3nt: TGTGCCAGCAGCGCTGGGACAGACTATGGCTACACCTTC
d_gene: NA; abundance: NA; v_gene: TRBV14; j_gene: TRBJ2-1; CDR3aa: CASSLLGGDPDNEQFF; CDR3nt: TGTGCCAGCAGCCTACTAGGGGGGGACCCCGACAATGAGCAGTTCTTC
d_gene: TRBD1; abundance: NA; v_gene: TRBV4-3; j_gene: TRBJ1-1; CDR3aa: CASSQGRDRATEAFF; CDR3nt: TGCGCCAGCAGCCAAGGCCGGGACAGGGCTACTGAAGCTTTCTTT
d_gene: NA; abundance: NA; v_gene: TRBV5-6; j_gene: TRBJ2-1; CDR3aa: CASSLGGRFHEQFF; CDR3nt: TGTGCCAGCAGCTTGGGGGGGCGCTTCCATGAGCAGTTCTTC